A selection of T cell receptor beta chains follows, all from one sample in a study of shared clonotypes between healthy human individuals. This table comes from immunoSEQ multiplex PCR, and its TCRdb copy is limited to in-frame clones, with some not included. The table has some 630,000 clones, approximately 96% seen once; the top ten hold less than 0.13%. Sequencing was carried out using naive CD8+ T cells sorted from blood. Receptors were obtained from a woman in her twenties or thirties in good health. Each CDR3 is given with its conserved first and last residue. A D gene is named only where the DNA matches it firmly. Size tells how often a clone was seen (once, few, many) or the class of an expanded clone, and some rows leave it out.

D	J	V	size	CDR3	DNA
.	TRBJ2-7	TRBV27	once	CASSSQGHEQYF	TGTGCCAGCAGTTCTCAGGGCCACGAGCAGTACTTC
.	TRBJ1-1	TRBV7-3	few	CASSYGRNTEAFF	TGTGCCAGCAGCTACGGACGGAACACTGAAGCTTTCTTT
TRBD1	TRBJ2-2	TRBV4-1	.	CASSTLTGVTGELFF	TGCGCCAGCAGCACCCTGACAGGGGTCACCGGGGAGCTGTTTTTT
TRBD1	TRBJ2-7	TRBV6-1	.	CASSEKGTGVSEQYF	TGTGCCAGCAGTGAAAAGGGGACAGGGGTGAGTGAGCAGTACTTC
.	TRBJ1-2	TRBV5-1	.	CASSLRSAWDGYTF	TGCGCCAGCAGCTTGCGGTCGGCATGGGATGGCTACACCTTC
.	TRBJ1-5	TRBV27	.	CASSLGYSNQPQHF	TGTGCCAGCAGTCTAGGGTATAGCAATCAGCCCCAGCATTTT
TRBD1	TRBJ1-5	TRBV28	.	CASRRQGVGQPQHF	TGTGCCAGCAGGCGACAGGGGGTAGGTCAGCCCCAGCATTTT
TRBD2	TRBJ2-7	TRBV28	.	CASSEAGSSYEQYF	TGTGCCAGCAGTGAAGCGGGGAGCTCCTACGAGCAGTACTTC
.	TRBJ2-5	TRBV20-1	.	CSAPWAETQYF	TGCAGTGCTCCCTGGGCAGAGACCCAGTACTTC
TRBD2	TRBJ2-1	TRBV7-6	.	CASSVSGSSYNEQFF	TGTGCCAGCAGCGTTAGCGGGAGCTCCTACAATGAGCAGTTCTTC
TRBD1	TRBJ1-1	TRBV5-6	.	CASSLGQQAFF	TGTGCCAGCAGCCTGGGACAGCAAGCTTTCTTT
TRBD2	TRBJ2-5	TRBV4-1	.	CASSQVAGVYETQYF	TGCGCCAGCAGCCAGGTAGCGGGAGTCTACGAGACCCAGTACTTC
.	TRBJ1-2	TRBV5-4	.	CASSLAWGLPTTGYTF	TGTGCCAGCAGCTTGGCCTGGGGACTTCCGACCACTGGCTACACCTTC
.	TRBJ2-1	TRBV21-1	.	CASSKGPGYCYNEQFF	TGTGCCAGCAGCAAAGGTCCAGGATACTGTTACAATGAGCAGTTCTTC
.	TRBJ2-1	TRBV28	.	CASSSDPRKFPYNEQFF	TGTGCCAGCAGTTCCGACCCCCGTAAGTTCCCCTACAATGAGCAGTTCTTC
TRBD2	TRBJ2-7	TRBV30	.	CAWSTGLAGVPYEQYF	TGTGCCTGGAGTACCGGACTAGCGGGAGTTCCGTACGAGCAGTACTTC
TRBD2	TRBJ2-1	TRBV7-3	.	CASSFNPLPGLAAYSSYNEQFF	TGTGCCAGCAGCTTCAACCCTCTCCCGGGACTAGCGGCTTACAGCTCCTACAATGAGCAGTTCTTC
.	TRBJ1-2	TRBV2	.	CASSRGSGYTF	TGTGCCAGCAGCAGAGGAAGTGGCTACACCTTC
.	TRBJ1-2	TRBV6-1	.	CAGGQPYYGYTF	TGTGCGGGAGGACAGCCATACTATGGCTACACCTTC
.	TRBJ2-6	TRBV11-2	.	CASSHLGGFTGANVLTF	TGTGCCAGCAGCCACCTGGGTGGGTTCACTGGGGCCAACGTCCTGACTTTC
TRBD2	TRBJ2-1	TRBV9	.	CASSPFGRELDEQFF	TGTGCCAGCAGCCCGTTTGGGCGGGAGTTGGATGAGCAGTTCTTC
.	TRBJ2-4	TRBV19	.	CASSIGVAKNIQYF	TGTGCCAGTAGTATAGGTGTAGCCAAAAACATTCAGTACTTC
.	TRBJ2-2	TRBV5-1	once	CASSPIPLQGVETGELFF	TGCGCCAGCAGCCCCATCCCTCTACAGGGAGTTGAGACCGGGGAGCTGTTTTTT
.	TRBJ2-7	TRBV15	.	CATSRDTFDQGIHEQYF	TGTGCCACCAGCAGAGATACATTCGATCAGGGGATCCACGAGCAGTACTTC
.	TRBJ2-7	TRBV5-1	once	CASSLDSVIGYEQYF	TGCGCCAGCAGCTTGGATTCCGTTATTGGGTACGAGCAGTACTTC